One and the same sample provided the 8 T cell receptor beta chains below, sequenced in a study of OX40 agonist ivuxolimab in advanced cancers. The repertoire was sequenced with immunoSEQ multiplex PCR; TCRdb's copy has only in-frame clones and lacks some. The sample lists 60,000 to 70,000 clones, over 75% occurring once. The source was CD4+ or CD8+ T cells sorted from blood, collected in a trial of the OX40 agonist ivuxolimab. The source of these receptors is an adult with an advanced solid tumor such as melanoma, head and neck, liver or kidney cancer.

This CDR3 reads CASSLVSDRSGANVLTF. For the CDR3, the DNA is TGTGCCAGCAGTTTGGTTTCGGACAGATCTGGGGCCAACGTCCTGACTTTC. The chain employs TRBV27 and TRBJ2-6, with a weak D call TRBD1 (6 bases). From germline, CDR1 is MNHEY and CDR2 SMNVEV (reference sequence). This CDR3 is built from 17 residues. Trimming removed 3 bases at V and 1 base at J, with 13 bases between.

This clone occurred once. The V and J genes are TRBV7-9 and TRBJ2-7; 8 bases fit TRBD2. Trimming removed 5 bases from V and 5 bases from J; junction bases left unmatched: 8. This CDR3 is 14 amino acids long. Germline assignment: CDR1 SEHNR and CDR2 FQNEAQ (reference sequence). DNA for the CDR3: TGTGCCAGCAGCGACGGGGGGGCTATGAACGAGCAGTACTTC. The encoded protein is CASSDGGAMNEQYF.

The V gene is TRBV9, the J gene TRBJ2-3; possible D gene TRBD1, 6 bases. The CDR3 sequence is 15 residues long. Trimming took off 1 base at V and 4 bases at J, with 13 bases between the two ends. Germline loops: CDR1 SGDLS, CDR2 YYNGEE. The CDR3 nucleotides read TGTGCCAGCAGCGTACAGGGGACGTGGGCAGATACGCAGTATTTT. Residues: CASSVQGTWADTQYF.

In its sample, this clone was seen a few times. Other DNA variants within this sample encode the same CDR3. The V call is TRBV5-6, the J call TRBJ1-5, with D possibly TRBD1 on 6 matching bases. Deletions cut 2 bases from V and 4 bases from J, with 10 bases between. Germline CDR1 is SGHDT and CDR2 is YYEEEE. This CDR3 spans 14 amino acids. For the CDR3, the DNA is TGTGCCAGCAGCTTTCAGGGGCGAAATCAGCCCCAGCATTTT. It translates to CASSFQGRNQPQHF.

This chain links TRBV6-5 with TRBJ2-5; D call uncertain. Germline assignment: CDR1 MNHEY and CDR2 SVGAGI. The CDR3 is 12 amino acids. Trimming removed 8 bases at V and 1 base at J, with 8 bases between. CDR3 in amino acids: CASGTAQETQYF. CDR3 coding DNA: TGTGCCAGCGGTACAGCCCAAGAGACCCAGTACTTC.

V and J are TRBV7-9 and TRBJ1-2; no clear D. The length of the CDR3 is 13 residues. Trimming stripped 2 bases from V and 2 bases from J, with 6 bases between. Germline CDR1 reads SEHNR; CDR2 reads FQNEAQ (reference sequence). The CDR3 is CASSLYQNYGYTF. The CDR3 DNA sequence: TGTGCCAGCAGCTTATATCAAAACTATGGCTACACCTTC. Full variable domain (remainder filled in from reference TRBV7-9 and TRBJ1-2): DTGVSQNPRHKITKRGQNVTFRCDPISEHNRLYWYRQTLGQGPEFLTYFQNEAQLEKSRLLSDRFSAERPKGSFSTLEIQRTEQGDSAMYLCASSLYQNYGYTFGSGTRLTVV.

The V gene is TRBV5-6, the J gene TRBJ2-1; unclear D gene. Germline V gives CDR1 SGHDT, CDR2 YYEEEE. The CDR3 sequence is 13 residues long. The V and J ends lost 2 bases and 6 bases respectively, with 9 bases between them. The CDR3 protein is CASSLDPFNEQFF. The CDR3 DNA reads as TGTGCCAGCAGCTTAGACCCTTTCAATGAGCAGTTCTTC. Filled out from reference TRBV5-6 and TRBJ2-1, the complete variable domain reads DAGVTQSPTHLIKTRGQQVTLRCSPKSGHDTVSWYQQALGQGPQFIFQYYEEEERQRGNFPDRFSGHQFPNYSSELNVNALLLGDSALYLCASSLDPFNEQFFGPGTRLTVL.

The V and J genes are TRBV6-6 and TRBJ1-1; no clear D. V gave up 2 bases and J gave up 7 bases, with 8 bases separating them. The CDR3 has 12 amino acids. Germline V CDR1 and CDR2: MNHNY, SVGAGI (reference sequence). CDR3 residues: CASSYAADEAFF. CDR3 DNA: TGTGCCAGCAGTTACGCGGCAGATGAAGCTTTCTTT.